This TCR beta chain was captured in a study of control samples from healthy donors and cancer patients. The method was immunoSEQ multiplex PCR; TCRdb's version includes in-frame clones alone and lacks a portion of them. The table shows about 120,000 clones, with more than 70% occurring only once. Trimming removed 7 bases from V and 5 bases from J; junction bases left unmatched: 9. This CDR3 spans 14 amino acids. Germline CDR1 reads SNHLY; CDR2 reads FYNNEI. The TCR sequence derives from a man in his fifties or sixties in good health. This chain links TRBV2 with TRBJ1-1; 8 bases line up with TRBD1. Specimen: blood. CDR3 coding DNA: TGTGCCAGCACCTTCGGGCAGGGGGCAACTGAAGCTTTCTTT. It specifies CASTFGQGATEAFF.